The clone carrying this T cell receptor beta chain was recorded once. This CDR3 is also generated by other DNA sequences in the sample. The data were obtained in a study of blood T cell repertoires in COVID-19. Study in general: In each case, the material was cDNA or gDNA derived from T cells, B-cell-depleted T cells, or PBMCs.

Assay used: immunoSEQ multiplex PCR; TCRdb lists only in-frame clones, some missing. The sample shows about 220,000 clones, approximately 80% of them seen only once. This study enrolled people aged roughly 18 to 89 from approximately 25 US geographic areas. Sequencing was performed on PBMCs or T cells enriched from blood (not recorded which). This receptor was obtained from a woman aged 55-70 years who had recovered from COVID-19.

This CDR3 reads CASSRTGNTEAFF. The CDR3, as DNA: TGCGCCAGCAGCCGGACTGGGAACACTGAAGCTTTCTTT. The chain has TRBV5-1 and TRBJ1-1, with D unclear. CDR1 and CDR2 (germline): SGHRS, YFSETQ. CDR3 size: 13 residues. V shed 4 bases and J shed 1 base, with 8 bases lying between them.